This T cell receptor beta chain was retrieved from a study of Ad26.COV2.S vaccination and SARS-CoV-2 variants. Study in general: Ad26.COV2.S arm of COV1001 included the donor. Intramuscular Ad26.COV2.S doses were given once or twice, 56 days apart. Regarding the study as a whole: Substantial post-vaccination breadth of spike-specific CD8+ and CD4+ T cell responses was reported.

Treatment described: around 19 received Ad26.COV2.S at low or high dose, single or two shots; about 5 received placebo; per-sample allocation not given. Sample collection was performed on day 63 after the first vaccine or placebo injection. The shot given was an Ad26 vector that makes Wuhan-strain SARS-CoV-2 spike. TCRdb's table, derived via immunoSEQ multiplex PCR, lists solely in-frame clones and lacks some. This sample has 350,000 to 500,000 clones, with approximately 90% found just once. The junction had 5 bases not matched to a gene; V was cut back by 3 bases and J by 8 bases. The CDR3 length is 13 residues. Germline CDR1 is SGHDT and CDR2 is YYEEEE. A remark on this clone: Its target is not known.

The gene calls are TRBV5-6 and TRBJ2-1, with 7 bases that match TRBD1. The sample consisted of peripheral blood, taken in a trial of Ad26.COV2.S vaccine versus placebo. The sequence came from a person between 18 and 60 years old who received the Ad26.COV2.S COVID-19 vaccine or a placebo. In DNA form, the CDR3 reads TGTGCCAGCAGCTCCGACAGGGTACATGAGCAGTTCTTC. Translated: CASSSDRVHEQFF.